This T cell receptor beta chain was obtained from a study of T cell repertoires in cytomegalovirus infection. Study context: Based on public TCR beta signatures, there were indications of CMV infection and of a matching HLA type. Study-wide results and limits: Carriers of CMV plus the relevant HLA were identified by cumulative public TCR beta family frequency. In two of eight donors, the top clonotype was HLA-C-restricted CMV-specific.

The germline V gene has CDR1 MDHEN and CDR2 SYDVKM. CDR3 size: 16 residues. The ends lost 6 bases at V and 5 bases at J; junction bases unmatched: 9. This clonotype came up a few times. Its specificity is not known. TCRdb reprocessed the reads via MiXCR and lists one record per CDR3 protein. The data contain fewer than 550,000 distinct CDR3 sequences, more than 15% of them singletons. The rearrangement links TRBV28 to TRBJ2-1, with TRBD2 matching 11 bases. Sample: CD8+ T cells from PBMCs. This sequence was found in a human donor in good health (CMV status not recorded). Some clones in this sample may be carry-over from other donors' samples. CDR3: CASSRLGLAEDNEQFF. The CDR3 DNA is TGTGCCAGCAGCCGCCTGGGACTAGCGGAAGACAATGAGCAGTTCTTC.